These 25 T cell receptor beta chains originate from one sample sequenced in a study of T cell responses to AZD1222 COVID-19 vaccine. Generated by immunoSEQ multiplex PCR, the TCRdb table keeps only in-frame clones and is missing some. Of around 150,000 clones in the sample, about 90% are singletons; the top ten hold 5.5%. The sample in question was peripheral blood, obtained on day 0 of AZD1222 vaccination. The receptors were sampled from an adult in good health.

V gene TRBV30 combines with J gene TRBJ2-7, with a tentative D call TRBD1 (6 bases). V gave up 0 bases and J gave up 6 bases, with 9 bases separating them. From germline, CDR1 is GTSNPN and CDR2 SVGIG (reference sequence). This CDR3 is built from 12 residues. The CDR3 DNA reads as TGTGCCTGGAGTGTGCCAGGGGTCGAGCAGTACTTC. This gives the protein CAWSVPGVEQYF.

For the CDR3, the DNA is TGTGCCAGCAGTTACCATCGGGGGGGCTACGAGCAGTACTTC. This translates into CASSYHRGGYEQYF. The chain carries TRBV6-2 or TRBV6-3 and TRBJ2-7, with 8 bases identical to TRBD2. Germline assignment: CDR1 MNHEY and CDR2 SVGEGT. Losses at the gene ends were 2 bases for V and 3 bases for J; bases not matched to a gene: 3. The CDR3 contains 14 residues.

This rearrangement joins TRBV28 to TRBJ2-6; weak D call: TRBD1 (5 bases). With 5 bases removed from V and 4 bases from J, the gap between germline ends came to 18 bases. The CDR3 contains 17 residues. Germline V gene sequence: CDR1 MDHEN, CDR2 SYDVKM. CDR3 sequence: CASSPTIRAYGANVLTF. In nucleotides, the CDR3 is TGTGCCAGCAGTCCAACGATCAGGGCATACGGGGCCAACGTCCTGACTTTC.

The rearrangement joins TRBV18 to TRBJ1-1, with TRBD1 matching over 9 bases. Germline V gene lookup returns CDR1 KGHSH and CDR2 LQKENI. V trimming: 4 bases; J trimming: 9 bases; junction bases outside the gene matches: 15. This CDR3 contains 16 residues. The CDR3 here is CASSQNRDRAGDKAFF. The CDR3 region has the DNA TGTGCCAGCTCACAGAACCGGGACAGGGCAGGGGACAAAGCTTTCTTT.

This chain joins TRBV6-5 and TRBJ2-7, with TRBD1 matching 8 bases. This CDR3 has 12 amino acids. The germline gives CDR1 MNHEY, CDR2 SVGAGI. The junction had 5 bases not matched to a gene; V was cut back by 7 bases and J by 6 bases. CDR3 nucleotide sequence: TGTGCCAGCAACAGACAGGGGTTCGAGCAGTACTTC. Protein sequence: CASNRQGFEQYF.

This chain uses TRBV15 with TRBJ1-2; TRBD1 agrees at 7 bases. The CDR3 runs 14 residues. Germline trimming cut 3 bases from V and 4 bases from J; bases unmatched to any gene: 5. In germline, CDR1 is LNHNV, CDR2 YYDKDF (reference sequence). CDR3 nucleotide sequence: TGTGCCACCAGCAGGGAGACAGGGTTCTATGGCTACACCTTC. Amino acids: CATSRETGFYGYTF. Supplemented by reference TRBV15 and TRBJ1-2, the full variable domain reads DAMVIQNPRYQVTQFGKPVTLSCSQTLNHNVMYWYQQKSSQAPKLLFHYYDKDFNNEADTPDNFQSRRPNTSFCFLDIRSPGLGDTAMYLCATSRETGFYGYTFGSGTRLTVV.

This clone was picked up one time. CDR3 in amino acids: CASSAQGQVTDTQYF. The CDR3 DNA is TGTGCCAGCAGTGCCCAGGGACAGGTCACAGATACGCAGTATTTT. The rearrangement links TRBV6-4 to TRBJ2-3; the match to TRBD1 covers 8 bases. The CDR3 is 15 residues long. The germline CDR1 and CDR2 sequences are MRHNA and SNTAGT. The V gene end was trimmed by 4 bases and the J gene end by 2 bases; junction bases not matched to a gene: 5.

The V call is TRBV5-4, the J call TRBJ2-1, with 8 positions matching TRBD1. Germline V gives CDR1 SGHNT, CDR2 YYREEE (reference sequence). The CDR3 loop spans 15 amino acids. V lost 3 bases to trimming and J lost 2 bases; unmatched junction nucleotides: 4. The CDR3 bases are TGTGCCAGCAGCTCAGGGGGCCCCCCCTACAATGAGCAGTTCTTC. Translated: CASSSGGPPYNEQFF.

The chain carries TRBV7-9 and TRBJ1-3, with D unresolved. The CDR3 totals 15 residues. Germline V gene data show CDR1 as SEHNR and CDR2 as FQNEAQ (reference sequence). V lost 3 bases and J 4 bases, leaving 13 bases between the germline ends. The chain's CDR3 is CASSLGTSDGNTIYF. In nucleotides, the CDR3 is TGTGCCAGCAGCTTGGGTACCTCTGACGGAAACACCATATATTTT.

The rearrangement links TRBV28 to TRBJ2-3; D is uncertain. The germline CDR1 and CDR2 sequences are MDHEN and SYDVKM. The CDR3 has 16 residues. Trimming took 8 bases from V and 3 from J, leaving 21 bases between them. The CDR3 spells CASGAPIRSETDTQYF. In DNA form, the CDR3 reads TGTGCCAGCGGCGCTCCGATAAGGAGTGAGACAGATACGCAGTATTTT.

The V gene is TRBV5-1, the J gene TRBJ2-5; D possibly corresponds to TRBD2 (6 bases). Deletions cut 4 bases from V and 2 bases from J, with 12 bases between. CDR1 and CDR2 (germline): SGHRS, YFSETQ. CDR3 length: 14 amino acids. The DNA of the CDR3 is TGCGCCAGCAGCACTGGGGAGGCGCAAGAGACCCAGTACTTC. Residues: CASSTGEAQETQYF. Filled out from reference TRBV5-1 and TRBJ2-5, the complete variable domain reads KAGVTQTPRYLIKTRGQQVTLSCSPISGHRSVSWYQQTPGQGLQFLFEYFSETQRNKGNFPGRFSGRQFSNSRSEMNVSTLELGDSALYLCASSTGEAQETQYFGPGTRLLVL.

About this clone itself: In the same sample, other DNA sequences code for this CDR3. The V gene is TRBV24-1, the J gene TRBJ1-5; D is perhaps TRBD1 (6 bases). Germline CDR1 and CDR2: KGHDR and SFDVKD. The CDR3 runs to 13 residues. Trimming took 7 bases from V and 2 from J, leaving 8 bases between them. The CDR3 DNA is TGTGCCACCAGCGCAGGGGGCAATCAGCCCCAGCATTTT. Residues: CATSAGGNQPQHF.

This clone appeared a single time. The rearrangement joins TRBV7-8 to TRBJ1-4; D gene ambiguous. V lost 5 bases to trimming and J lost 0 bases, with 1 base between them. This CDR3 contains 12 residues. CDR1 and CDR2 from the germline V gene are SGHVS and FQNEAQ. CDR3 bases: TGTGCCAGCAGCCCAACTAATGAAAAACTGTTTTTT. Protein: CASSPTNEKLFF.

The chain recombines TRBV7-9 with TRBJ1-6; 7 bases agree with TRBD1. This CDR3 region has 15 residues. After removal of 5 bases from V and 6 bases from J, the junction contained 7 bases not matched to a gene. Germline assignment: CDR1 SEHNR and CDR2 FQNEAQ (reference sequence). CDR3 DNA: TGTGCCAGCAGCGCCCGACAGGGCTCTAATTCACCCCTCCACTTT. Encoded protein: CASSARQGSNSPLHF.

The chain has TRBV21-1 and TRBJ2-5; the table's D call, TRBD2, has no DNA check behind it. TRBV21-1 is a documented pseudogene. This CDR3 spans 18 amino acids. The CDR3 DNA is TGTGCCAGCAGCAATAACGCCCTTCGGCGGGAGGGCCGGGAGACCCAGTACTTC. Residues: CASSNNALRREGRETQYF.

CDR3 bases: TGTGCCATCAGTACTGGGACAACGGATGGCTACACCTTC. Protein product: CAISTGTTDGYTF. The gene calls are TRBV10-3 and TRBJ1-2; weak D call: TRBD1 (6 bases). This CDR3 has 13 amino acids. CDR1 and CDR2 (germline): ENHRY, SYGVKD. Trimming took 5 bases from V and 6 from J, leaving 13 bases between them.

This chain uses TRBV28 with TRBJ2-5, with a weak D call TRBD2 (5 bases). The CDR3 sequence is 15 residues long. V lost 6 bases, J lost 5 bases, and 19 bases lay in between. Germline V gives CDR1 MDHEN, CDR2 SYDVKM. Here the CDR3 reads CASSHRGAGEETQYF. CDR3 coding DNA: TGTGCCAGCAGCCATCGGGGAGCAGGAGAGGAGACCCAGTACTTC.

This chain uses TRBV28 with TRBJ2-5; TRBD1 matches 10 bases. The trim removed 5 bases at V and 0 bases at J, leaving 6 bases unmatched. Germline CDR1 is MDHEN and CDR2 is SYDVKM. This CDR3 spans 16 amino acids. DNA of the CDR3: TGTGCCAGCAGTCTACCGGGACAGGGGTACCAAGAGACCCAGTACTTC. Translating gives CASSLPGQGYQETQYF.

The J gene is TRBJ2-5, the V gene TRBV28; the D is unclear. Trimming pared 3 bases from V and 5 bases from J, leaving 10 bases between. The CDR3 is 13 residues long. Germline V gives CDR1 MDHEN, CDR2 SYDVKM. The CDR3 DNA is TGTGCCAGCAGTTTCCCCCCATCGGAGACCCAGTACTTC. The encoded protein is CASSFPPSETQYF.

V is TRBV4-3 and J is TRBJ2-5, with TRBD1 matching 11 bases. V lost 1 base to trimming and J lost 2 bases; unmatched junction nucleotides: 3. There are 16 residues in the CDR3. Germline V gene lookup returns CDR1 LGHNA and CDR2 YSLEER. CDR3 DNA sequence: TGCGCCAGCAGCCAAGCCGGGACAGGGGGGCAAGAGACCCAGTACTTC. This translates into CASSQAGTGGQETQYF.

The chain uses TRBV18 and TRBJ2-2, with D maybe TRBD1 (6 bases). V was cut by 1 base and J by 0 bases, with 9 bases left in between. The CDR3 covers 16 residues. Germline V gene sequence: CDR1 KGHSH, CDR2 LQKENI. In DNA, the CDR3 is TGTGCCAGCTCACCACTCCGGGACACGAACACCGGGGAGCTGTTTTTT. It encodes CASSPLRDTNTGELFF.

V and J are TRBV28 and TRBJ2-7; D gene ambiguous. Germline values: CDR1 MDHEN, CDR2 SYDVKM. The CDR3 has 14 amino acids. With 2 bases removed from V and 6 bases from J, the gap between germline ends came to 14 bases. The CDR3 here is CASSLPTRWSEQYF. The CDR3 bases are TGTGCCAGCAGTTTACCGACACGATGGAGCGAGCAGTACTTC.

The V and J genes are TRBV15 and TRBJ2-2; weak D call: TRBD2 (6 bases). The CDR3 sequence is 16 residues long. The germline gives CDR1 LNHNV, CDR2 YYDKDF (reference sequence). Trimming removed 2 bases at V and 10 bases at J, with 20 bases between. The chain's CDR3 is CATSRSLTPGDEELFF. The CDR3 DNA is TGTGCCACCAGCAGATCCCTTACTCCGGGGGACGAGGAGCTGTTTTTT.

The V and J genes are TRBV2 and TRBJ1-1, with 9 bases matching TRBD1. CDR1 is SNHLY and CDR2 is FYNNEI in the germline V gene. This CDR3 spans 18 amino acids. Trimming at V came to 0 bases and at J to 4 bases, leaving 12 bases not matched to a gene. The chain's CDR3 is CASSEALPGQGGGTEAFF. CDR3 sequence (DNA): TGTGCCAGCAGTGAAGCGCTTCCGGGACAGGGTGGCGGCACTGAAGCTTTCTTT.

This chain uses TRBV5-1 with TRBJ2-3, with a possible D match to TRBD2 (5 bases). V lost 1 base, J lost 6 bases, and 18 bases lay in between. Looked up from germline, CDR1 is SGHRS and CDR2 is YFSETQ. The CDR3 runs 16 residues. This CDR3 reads CASSLNPPGIMDTQYF. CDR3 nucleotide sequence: TGCGCCAGCAGCTTGAACCCCCCGGGGATTATGGATACGCAGTATTTT.